This T cell receptor beta chain originates from a study of beta chain features in type 1 diabetes. The wider study: Patients were similar to healthy donors in age and gender (as well as in cell yields).

The whole isolated RNA underwent reverse transcription, so sequencing captured expressed TCRB transcripts. Measured with immunoSEQ multiplex PCR; TCRdb has only the in-frame clones, and not every one. The sample yields hundreds of thousands of clones, roughly 16% seen once. On this clone itself: Its specificity is unknown.

Germline V gene lookup returns CDR1 KGHSH and CDR2 LQKENI. V shed 6 bases and J shed 3 bases, with 6 bases lying between them. This CDR3 contains 13 residues. Findings of the study overall: The study found fewer insertions and more deletions at VDJ junctions in type 1 diabetes patients. Shorter TCRB CDR3s, moderately but significantly so, marked every one of the four CD4+ subsets in Type 1 diabetes patients.

Sequenced sample: naive CD4+ T cells from blood. The rearrangement joins TRBV18 to TRBJ2-6; no definite D call. This TCR was recovered from a young man in good health. CDR3 sequence (DNA): TGTGCCAGCTCTTCAGTTGGGGCCAACGTCCTGACTTTC. Protein: CASSSVGANVLTF.